This TCR beta chain was sequenced in a study of T cells after yellow fever vaccination. Overall study results and limits: Shared CD4/CD8 clonotypes were a small share, likely from convergent recombination. The secondary response showed a weaker magnitude and a faster peak, day 5 versus 15. Once the booster was given, most primary-vaccination clones reappeared, at about 95% for CD4 and over 85% for CD8.

Production of TCR cDNA was by 5'RACE template switching, which also added a universal primer site and UMIs. In TCRdb, the 5' RACE reads were re-called with MiXCR into one record per CDR3 protein. The sample has 350,000 to 450,000 distinct CDR3 sequences, about 17% seen once. This clonotype appeared a few times. Its target is not known. This receptor was identified in a man aged 18-30 years who received the YFV17D yellow fever vaccine. Source: PBMCs, taken before the yellow fever booster vaccination.

The CDR3 DNA reads TGTGCCAGCAGTGAGCTAGCGGGGGGGGCGGATGAGCAGTTCTTC. This gives the protein CASSELAGGADEQFF. The J gene is TRBJ2-1, the V gene TRBV6-6; the match to TRBD2 covers 12 bases. Germline values: CDR1 MNHNY, CDR2 SVGAGI (reference sequence). The V and J ends lost 5 bases and 8 bases, in that order; junction bases with no gene match: 7. This CDR3 contains 15 residues.